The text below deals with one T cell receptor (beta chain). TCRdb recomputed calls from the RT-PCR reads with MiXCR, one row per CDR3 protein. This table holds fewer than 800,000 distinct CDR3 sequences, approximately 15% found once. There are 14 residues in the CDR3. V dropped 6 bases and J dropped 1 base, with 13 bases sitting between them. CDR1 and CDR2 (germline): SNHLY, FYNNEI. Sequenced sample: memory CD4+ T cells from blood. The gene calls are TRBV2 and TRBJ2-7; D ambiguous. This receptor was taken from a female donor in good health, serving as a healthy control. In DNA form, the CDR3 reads TGTGCCAGCAGATTCGAGGTGTCATCCTACGAGCAGTACTTC. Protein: CASRFEVSSYEQYF.